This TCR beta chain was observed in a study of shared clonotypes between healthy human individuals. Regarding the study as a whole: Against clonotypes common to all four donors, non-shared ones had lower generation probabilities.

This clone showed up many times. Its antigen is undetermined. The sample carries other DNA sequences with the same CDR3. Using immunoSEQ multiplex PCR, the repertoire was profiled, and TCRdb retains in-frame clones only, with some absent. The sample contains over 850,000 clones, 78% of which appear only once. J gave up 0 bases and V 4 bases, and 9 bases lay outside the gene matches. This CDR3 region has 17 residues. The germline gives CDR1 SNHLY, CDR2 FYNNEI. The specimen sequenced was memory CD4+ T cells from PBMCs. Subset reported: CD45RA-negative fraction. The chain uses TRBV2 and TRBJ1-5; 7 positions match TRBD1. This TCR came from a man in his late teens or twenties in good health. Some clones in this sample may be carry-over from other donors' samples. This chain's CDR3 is CASSVPPGTVSNQPQHF. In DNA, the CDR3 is TGTGCCAGCAGTGTACCTCCCGGGACAGTTAGCAATCAGCCCCAGCATTTT.